The 13 T cell receptor beta chains below come from one sample, sequenced in a study of spatial heterogeneity in lung cancer. Whole-study results and caveats: Mutation tallies in tumors tracked expanded intratumoral alpha and beta TCR counts.

Described time point: sample taken at primary tumor resection. TCRdb reprocessed the 5' RACE reads with MiXCR, giving one entry per CDR3 protein. The sample records about 100,000 distinct CDR3 sequences, 4.4% being singletons. For these receptors, no antigen is known. Source: lung tumor tissue, taken at surgery. These receptors originate from a male donor with early-stage non-small cell lung cancer.

This clonotype has at least ten counts. This chain links TRBV21-1 with TRBJ1-4. TRBV21-1 is described as a pseudogene. The CDR3 length is 20 residues. The CDR3: CASSKVFSRGGCLTNEKLFF. Written as DNA, the CDR3 is TGTGCCAGCAGCAAAGTATTCTCCCGCGGGGGTTGCCTAACTAATGAAAAACTGTTTTTT.

This clonotype was found many times. V and J are TRBV29-1 and TRBJ2-5; D remains unclear. The CDR3 sequence is 12 residues long. Trimming took off 4 bases at V and 4 bases at J, with 10 bases between the two ends. Germline CDR1 is SQVTM and CDR2 is ANQGSEA. CDR3 residues: CSVGRTGETQYF. The CDR3 nucleotides are TGCAGCGTTGGGCGGACCGGAGAGACCCAGTACTTC. The whole variable domain, filled in from reference TRBV29-1 and TRBJ2-5, reads SAVISQKPSRDICQRGTSLTIQCQVDSQVTMMFWYRQQPGQSLTLIATANQGSEATYESGFVIDKFPISRPNLTFSTLTVSNMSPEDSSIYLCSVGRTGETQYFGPGTRLLVL.

This clonotype occurred many times. The chain joins TRBV12-3 or TRBV12-4 to TRBJ2-1; maybe TRBD2 (5 bases). This CDR3 has 17 amino acids. Trimming pared 6 bases from V and 6 bases from J, leaving 24 bases between. The CDR3 nucleotides read TGTGCCAGCAGCCCTGGGAGTAGGAGTCACGCAATCAATGAGCAGTTCTTC. Translation gives CASSPGSRSHAINEQFF.

For this clonotype: A much larger clone sits a single nucleotide away, making a read error possible. Without the conserved terminal phenylalanine or tryptophan, this CDR3 likely stems from a read error. The chain employs TRBV3-1 and TRBJ2-1, with 9 bases that match TRBD1. The germline gives CDR1 LGHDT, CDR2 YNNKEL (reference sequence). The CDR3 is made up of 13 amino acids. V trimming: 5 bases; J trimming: 8 bases; junction bases outside the gene matches: 4. Here the CDR3 DNA reads TGTGCCAGCAGCAGGGACAGGGCAGATGAGCAGTTCATC. Its protein is CASSRDRADEQFI.

This clonotype was counted at least ten times. This chain connects TRBV7-2 to TRBJ2-1; 7 bases align to TRBD2. Trimming at V came to 0 bases and at J to 6 bases, leaving 2 bases not matched to a gene. The CDR3 spans 14 residues. Germline CDR1 is SGHTA and CDR2 is FQGNSA. The CDR3 loop reads CASSLAGGSNEQFF. CDR3 sequence (DNA): TGTGCCAGCAGCTTAGCGGGAGGGAGCAATGAGCAGTTCTTC.

This clonotype was found a few times. The chain uses TRBV28 and TRBJ1-3; possible D gene TRBD1, 5 bases. V lost 8 bases, J lost 0 bases, and 14 bases lay in between. Germline CDR1 is MDHEN and CDR2 is SYDVKM. The CDR3 runs 15 residues. The chain's CDR3 is CASERGLPSGNTIYF. In DNA, the CDR3 is TGTGCCAGCGAGAGGGGTCTCCCCTCTGGAAACACCATATATTTT.

The chain recombines TRBV10-3 with TRBJ1-6; D unclear. This CDR3 has 12 amino acids. The germline CDR1 and CDR2 sequences are ENHRY and SYGVKD. The ends were cut back, 6 bases at V and 8 bases at J, with 8 bases in the middle. CDR3 nucleotide sequence: TGTGCCATCAGAGCCGTGGATTCACCCCTCCACTTT. Amino acids: CAIRAVDSPLHF.

This clonotype came up many times. The chain uses TRBV20-1 and TRBJ2-3, with D tentatively TRBD1 or TRBD2 (5 bases each). V gave up 6 bases and J gave up 4 bases, with 11 bases separating them. The CDR3 is 12 residues long. Germline V gene lookup returns CDR1 DFQATT and CDR2 SNEGSKA (reference sequence). The CDR3 region has the DNA TGCAGTGCGCTCCGGGACCCAGATACGCAGTATTTT. Protein: CSALRDPDTQYF.

At least ten counts were recorded for this clonotype. This chain's CDR3 is CASSPGHDEAFF. CDR3 nucleotides: TGTGCCAGCAGTCCCGGACACGATGAAGCTTTCTTT. The rearrangement uses TRBV6-6 and TRBJ1-1, with a weak D call TRBD1 (5 bases). Trimming stripped 5 bases from V and 7 bases from J, with 11 bases between. The length of the CDR3 is 12 residues. Germline loops: CDR1 MNHNY, CDR2 SVGAGI (reference sequence).

The table lists this clonotype with many counts. The chain carries TRBV5-6 and TRBJ2-1, with 13 nucleotides matching TRBD2. V gave up 4 bases and J gave up 8 bases; unmatched junction bases: 9. This CDR3 contains 16 residues. Germline CDR1 SGHDT, CDR2 YYEEEE. The CDR3, as DNA: TGTGCCAGCAGCCCAGAAGGGACTAGCGGGACCGATGAGCAGTTCTTC. Translation: CASSPEGTSGTDEQFF.

This clonotype was recorded many times. The chain combines TRBV7-8 with TRBJ2-1, with D unresolved. The V gene lost 6 bases and the J gene lost 5 bases, with 20 bases spanning the gap. Germline V lookup: CDR1 SGHVS, CDR2 FQNEAQ. This CDR3 is built from 16 residues. The CDR3 protein is CASRGIDVFLNNEQFF. The CDR3 DNA sequence: TGTGCCAGCAGAGGAATTGACGTATTCTTAAACAATGAGCAGTTCTTC.

V gene TRBV7-9 combines with J gene TRBJ1-5; D perhaps matches TRBD1 (5 bases). This CDR3 contains 17 residues. The V gene's germline CDR1 is SEHNR and CDR2 FQNEAQ (reference sequence). The V end was cut by 5 bases, the J end by 5 bases, with 22 bases between. Here the CDR3 reads CASSPGLGRLRDQPQHF. CDR3 in DNA: TGTGCCAGCAGCCCGGGACTAGGACGTCTGAGGGATCAGCCCCAGCATTTT.

This clonotype was seen only a few times. The chain joins TRBV6-2 or TRBV6-3 to TRBJ2-5; D is unclear. There are 12 residues in the CDR3. The germline V gene encodes CDR1 MNHEY and CDR2 SVGEGT. V lost 5 bases and J 3 bases, leaving 7 bases between the germline ends. CDR3 protein: CASSAAEETQYF. The CDR3 DNA is TGTGCCAGCAGTGCGGCGGAAGAGACCCAGTACTTC.